The 24 T cell receptor beta chains below all came from one sample that was sequenced in a study of OX40 agonist ivuxolimab in advanced cancers. Library prep was done by the immunoSEQ multiplex PCR assay. Imported from immuneACCESS, the table was reduced by TCRdb to in-frame sequences with V and J called. These copies leave out some clones; in studies compared against another copy, an unresolved V gene accounts for under half, and the cause of the remainder is not known. The sample records more than 75,000 clones, 80% to 85% of which are singletons. 0.95% to 1.2% of the sample is in the top ten clones. The sample here was CD4+ or CD8+ T cells sorted from blood, taken in a trial of the OX40 agonist ivuxolimab. Receptors originate from an adult with an advanced solid tumor such as melanoma, head and neck, liver or kidney cancer.

This clone was detected a few times. CDR3 protein: CATSRDPGQYNSPLHF. The DNA for the CDR3 is TGTGCCACCAGCAGAGATCCGGGACAGTATAATTCACCCCTCCACTTT. This rearrangement joins TRBV15 to TRBJ1-6, with 7 bases identical to TRBD1. CDR1 is LNHNV, CDR2 YYDKDF, per germline (reference sequence). The CDR3 sequence is 16 residues long. V dropped 0 bases and J dropped 4; count of bases not matched to a gene: 3.

The V call is TRBV28, the J call TRBJ1-6, with a tentative D call TRBD1 (5 bases). V gave up 6 bases and J gave up 8 bases, with 23 bases separating them. CDR1 and CDR2 (germline): MDHEN, SYDVKM. The CDR3 has 17 amino acids. The CDR3 is CASRQGGTGGGHSPLHF. DNA of the CDR3: TGTGCCAGCAGACAAGGCGGGACCGGCGGAGGGCATTCACCCCTCCACTTT.

The chain has TRBV2 and TRBJ2-3; D unclear. CDR1 SNHLY and CDR2 FYNNEI come from the germline V gene. V was clipped by 4 bases and J by 0 bases, with 11 bases between them. The CDR3 totals 15 residues. The CDR3, as DNA: TGTGCCAGCAGTGCTCAAATGGGGAGCACAGATACGCAGTATTTT. Translated: CASSAQMGSTDTQYF.

V and J are TRBV9 and TRBJ1-6, with a weak D call TRBD1 (6 bases). This CDR3 comprises 15 residues. The ends were cut back, 3 bases at V and 2 bases at J, with 9 bases in the middle. Germline lookup yields CDR1 SGDLS and CDR2 YYNGEE. As DNA, the CDR3 is TGTGCCAGCAGCGCAGGGGTTACCTATAATTCACCCCTCCACTTT. Translation: CASSAGVTYNSPLHF.

The chain carries TRBV10-3 and TRBJ1-2, with D hard to call. In germline, CDR1 is ENHRY, CDR2 SYGVKD. Trimming removed 7 bases at V and 0 bases at J, with 12 bases between. The CDR3 spans 14 residues. In nucleotides, the CDR3 is TGTGCCATCACCCCTGGAGACTCTAACTATGGCTACACCTTC. Protein product: CAITPGDSNYGYTF.

The V and J genes are TRBV5-6 and TRBJ1-6; 8 nucleotides align to TRBD1. The CDR3 spans 15 residues. Trimming at V came to 4 bases and at J to 7 bases, leaving 7 bases not matched to a gene. CDR1 is SGHDT and CDR2 is YYEEEE in the germline V gene. The CDR3 nucleotides read TGTGCCAGCAGCCAGGACAGGGTGTACAATTCACCCCTCCACTTT. It encodes CASSQDRVYNSPLHF.

Points on this clone: At one of its ends the junction is not consistent with the germline gene, which may arise from a read error. V is TRBV18 and J is TRBJ1-2; 7 bases are shared with TRBD1. The CDR3 spans 12 residues. Germline V CDR1 and CDR2: KGHSH, LQKENI. In DNA form, the CDR3 reads TGTGCCAGCTCTCGAGACAGGGCCATAAGTATCTTC. This encodes CASSRDRAISIF.

The chain uses TRBV5-4 and TRBJ1-1; the D gene is possibly TRBD1 (6 bases). The CDR3 runs to 15 residues. Trimming took off 6 bases at V and 4 bases at J, with 19 bases between the two ends. CDR1 is SGHNT, CDR2 YYREEE, per germline (reference sequence). DNA of the CDR3: TGTGCCAGCACCAAGGACAGCACCTTATTCACTGAAGCTTTCTTT. Protein: CASTKDSTLFTEAFF.

The chain is built from TRBV7-2 and TRBJ2-5; 10 nucleotides agree with TRBD2. This CDR3 is 15 amino acids long. V lost 1 base, J lost 2 bases, and 1 base stayed unmatched. Germline loops: CDR1 SGHTA, CDR2 FQGNSA. The CDR3 protein is CASSLGSGGQETQYF. The CDR3, as DNA: TGTGCCAGCAGCTTAGGTAGCGGGGGGCAAGAGACCCAGTACTTC.

The chain joins TRBV29-1 to TRBJ2-6; a weak D match, TRBD1 (5 bases). Germline CDR1 SQVTM, CDR2 ANQGSEA. The CDR3 length is 16 residues. With 5 bases removed from V and 2 bases from J, the gap between germline ends came to 16 bases. CDR3 loop: CSVSRQRTTGANVLTF. The CDR3 DNA reads as TGCAGCGTTAGCAGACAGAGAACGACTGGGGCCAACGTCCTGACTTTC. Full variable domain (rest looked up from reference TRBV29-1 and TRBJ2-6): SAVISQKPSRDICQRGTSLTIQCQVDSQVTMMFWYRQQPGQSLTLIATANQGSEATYESGFVIDKFPISRPNLTFSTLTVSNMSPEDSSIYLCSVSRQRTTGANVLTFGAGSRLTVL.

Only one count was recorded for this clone. V and J are TRBV6-5 and TRBJ2-7, with 8 bases aligning to TRBD1. Germline CDR1 and CDR2: MNHEY and SVGAGI. The CDR3 length is 16 residues. Trimming removed 0 bases from V and 3 bases from J; junction bases left unmatched: 7. CDR3 residues: CASSYSRTGGYYEQYF. DNA of the CDR3: TGTGCCAGCAGTTACTCGAGAACAGGGGGTTACTACGAGCAGTACTTC.

The chain recombines TRBV4-3 with TRBJ1-1; D is undetermined. Trimming cost V 4 bases and J 0 bases, with 9 bases left between them. The CDR3 is made up of 14 amino acids. Per germline, CDR1 LGHNA and CDR2 YSLEER. The CDR3 here is CASSLIYMNTEAFF. The CDR3 nucleotides read TGCGCCAGCAGCCTCATATACATGAACACTGAAGCTTTCTTT.

V gene TRBV7-8 combines with J gene TRBJ2-6, with TRBD1 matching over 9 bases. Germline V gene lookup returns CDR1 SGHVS and CDR2 FQNEAQ. The J segment lost 1 base and the V segment lost 7 bases, leaving 11 bases of the junction unmatched. The CDR3 has 18 amino acids. The CDR3 nucleotides are TGTGCCAGCACCAAATCCCGGGACAGGGTATCTGGGGCCAACGTCCTGACTTTC. Translation gives CASTKSRDRVSGANVLTF.

The V call is TRBV14, the J call TRBJ1-6, with a possible D match to TRBD1 (5 bases). CDR3 length: 18 amino acids. Germline loops: CDR1 SGHDN, CDR2 FVKESK. V was trimmed by 0 bases and J by 0 bases, leaving 12 bases between them. The CDR3 nucleotides are TGTGCCAGCAGCCAAGATGGAGGGGACCTCTCCTATAATTCACCCCTCCACTTT. Translated: CASSQDGGDLSYNSPLHF.

This chain joins TRBV18 and TRBJ2-7; D is possibly TRBD1 (6 bases). With 3 bases removed from V and 6 bases from J, the gap between germline ends came to 12 bases. The CDR3 loop spans 13 amino acids. Germline V gives CDR1 KGHSH, CDR2 LQKENI. CDR3 region: CASSPEQGSEQYF. The CDR3 DNA is TGTGCCAGCTCACCTGAGCAGGGGAGCGAGCAGTACTTC.

This chain uses TRBV11-2 with TRBJ1-1, with D uncertain. V shed 1 base and J shed 1 base, with 7 bases lying between them. CDR1 SGHAT and CDR2 FQNNGV come from the germline V gene. The CDR3 loop spans 14 amino acids. The DNA of the CDR3 is TGTGCCAGCAGCTTAGGGCGGAAGAACACTGAAGCTTTCTTT. Translating gives CASSLGRKNTEAFF.

The chain joins TRBV27 to TRBJ1-1; 11 bases agree with TRBD1. Germline CDR1 is MNHEY and CDR2 is SMNVEV (reference sequence). V was pared by 5 bases and J by 4 bases, with 3 bases of the junction left unmatched. This CDR3 is built from 14 residues. The CDR3 region is CASSRDRGATEAFF. The DNA of the CDR3 is TGTGCCAGCAGTCGGGACAGGGGGGCCACTGAAGCTTTCTTT.

A single count supports this clone. The V gene is TRBV5-1, the J gene TRBJ1-1, with D unresolved. The V gene lost 1 base and the J gene lost 6 bases, with 10 bases spanning the gap. Germline V CDR1 and CDR2: SGHRS, YFSETQ. The CDR3 is 13 residues long. Here the CDR3 DNA reads TGCGCCAGCAGCTTGTTCCAACAGTCTGAAGCTTTCTTT. This translates into CASSLFQQSEAFF.

The chain has TRBV18 and TRBJ1-2, with a possible D match to TRBD1 (6 bases). CDR3 length equals 13 residues. V shed 4 bases and J shed 3 bases, with 9 bases lying between them. Germline V gene lookup returns CDR1 KGHSH and CDR2 LQKENI. CDR3: CASSLAGDYGYTF. The CDR3 coding sequence is TGTGCCAGCTCACTTGCAGGGGACTATGGCTACACCTTC.

In this sample, this clone turned up once. The chain carries TRBV30 and TRBJ1-6, with D unresolved. This CDR3 has 16 amino acids. V shed 5 bases and J shed 0 bases, with 14 bases lying between them. The V gene's germline CDR1 is GTSNPN and CDR2 SVGIG (reference sequence). This CDR3 reads CAWGLGSSSYNSPLHF. The CDR3 DNA reads TGTGCCTGGGGGTTGGGTTCGAGCTCCTATAATTCACCCCTCCACTTT.

There are a few counts of this clone. The V and J genes are TRBV29-1 and TRBJ1-1; weak D call: TRBD1 (6 bases). V shed 7 bases and J shed 2 bases, with 11 bases lying between them. Germline assignment: CDR1 SQVTM and CDR2 ANQGSEA. The CDR3 has 12 amino acids. The CDR3 protein is CSGWTENTEAFF. DNA of the CDR3: TGCAGCGGGTGGACAGAAAACACTGAAGCTTTCTTT.

This rearrangement joins TRBV7-9 to TRBJ2-3; D unresolved. The germline gives CDR1 SEHNR, CDR2 FQNEAQ (reference sequence). The CDR3 is made up of 13 amino acids. The V gene lost 6 bases and the J gene lost 1 base, with 8 bases spanning the gap. CDR3 protein: CASSRSGTDTQYF. CDR3 sequence (DNA): TGTGCCAGCAGTAGATCAGGCACAGATACGCAGTATTTT.

The V call is TRBV5-8, the J call TRBJ2-3; TRBD1 matches at 7 bases. CDR1 is SGHTS and CDR2 is YDEGEE in the germline V gene. The CDR3 spans 16 residues. Trimming at V came to 4 bases and at J to 2 bases, leaving 10 bases not matched to a gene. This CDR3 reads CASSTSGQKYTDTQYF. CDR3 in DNA: TGTGCCAGCAGCACCTCGGGACAGAAGTACACAGATACGCAGTATTTT.

This chain joins TRBV30 and TRBJ1-4; 10 positions agree with TRBD1. The ends lost 7 bases at V and 4 bases at J; junction bases unmatched: 15. Looked up from germline, CDR1 is GTSNPN and CDR2 is SVGIG (reference sequence). The CDR3 runs 17 residues. The CDR3 is CALAWGQGISYNEKLFF. For the CDR3, the DNA is TGTGCCTTAGCCTGGGGACAGGGGATATCCTATAATGAAAAACTGTTTTTT.